This T cell receptor (beta chain) was sequenced in a study of blood T cell repertoires in COVID-19. Participants were aged about 18 to 100 years from around 25 US areas. For recovered donors of Cohort 3, there were two negative PCRs, clearance, or symptom resolution. In the source study's methods: Reference gene primer amplification gave estimated nucleated cell counts. Profiled with immunoSEQ multiplex PCR; TCRdb holds only in-frame clones, not every one. The V and J calls and clone size come from that table; D and trimming were worked out from the DNA. The data hold just over 300,000 clones, with around 84% observed a single time. V shed 3 bases and J shed 3 bases, with 13 bases lying between them. This CDR3 has 14 residues.

The sequence was collected from a man between 25 and 39 years old who had recovered from COVID-19. This rearrangement joins TRBV5-3 to TRBJ2-7; weak D call: TRBD1 (7 bases). TRBV5-3 is an ORF; its function is uncertain. Sample: PBMCs or T cells enriched from blood (not recorded which). The CDR3: CARSWGDSLYEQYF. CDR3 in DNA: TGTGCCAGAAGCTGGGGGGACAGCCTCTACGAGCAGTACTTC.